This entry lists 27 T cell receptor beta chains sequenced from one sample in a study of T-cell reconstitution after alpha-beta-depleted transplantation in children. TCRbeta library construction was performed incorporating unique molecular identifiers. One entry per CDR3 protein, called by TCRdb with MiXCR from the PCR reads. The table includes 450,000 to 550,000 distinct CDR3 sequences, more than 9.5% detected once. Sequencing used PBMCs, mostly from graft donor cells, obtained 180 days after TCRalphabeta/CD19-depleted stem cell transplant. The receptors come from a female patient aged 2 to 10 who had a stem cell transplant for aplastic anemia, so the T cells may come from the graft donor.

Only a few counts were recorded for this clonotype. This chain joins TRBV7-8 and TRBJ2-1; unclear D gene. This CDR3 has 13 residues. Trimming took 2 bases from V and 8 from J, leaving 10 bases between them. Germline CDR1 SGHVS, CDR2 FQNEAQ. For the CDR3, the DNA is TGTGCCAGCAGCTTATTCGAGAGGCATGAGCAGTTCTTC. It translates to CASSLFERHEQFF.

This chain connects TRBV28 to TRBJ1-1, with D uncertain. The germline gives CDR1 MDHEN, CDR2 SYDVKM. The CDR3 consists of 13 residues. Trimming stripped 5 bases from V and 1 base from J, with 8 bases between. The CDR3 nucleotides are TGTGCCAGCAGTGGGTCCCCGAACACTGAAGCTTTCTTT. Amino acids: CASSGSPNTEAFF.

This chain connects TRBV6-2 or TRBV6-3 to TRBJ2-7, with 10 bases aligning to TRBD1. The trim removed 6 bases at V and 0 bases at J, leaving 8 bases unmatched. CDR3 length: 16 residues. From germline, CDR1 is MNHEY and CDR2 SVGEGT. CDR3 region: CASRSTGGYLSYEQYV. In DNA, the CDR3 is TGTGCCAGCAGATCGACAGGGGGCTACCTCTCCTACGAGCAGTACGTC.

The chain recombines TRBV7-9 with TRBJ2-5; TRBD2 agrees at 7 bases. Looked up from germline, CDR1 is SEHNR and CDR2 is FQNEAQ (reference sequence). This CDR3 is 15 amino acids long. V lost 0 bases and J lost 5; bases outside the gene matches: 6. In nucleotides, the CDR3 is TGTGCCAGCAGCTTAGCGGGAGGGCGCGCGGAGACCCAGTACTTC. It is translated as CASSLAGGRAETQYF.

There are many counts of this clonotype. This chain connects TRBV12-3 or TRBV12-4 to TRBJ2-6; unclear D gene. The CDR3 length is 15 residues. The V end lost 6 bases, the J end lost 4 bases, and 13 bases lay between the germline ends. CDR3 nucleotide sequence: TGTGCCAGCAGGCTAAGGGAATCCGGGGCCAACGTCCTGACTTTC. Its translation is CASRLRESGANVLTF.

Details on this clonotype: The conserved closing phenylalanine or tryptophan is absent in this CDR3, likely reflecting a read error. The genes are TRBV6-2 or TRBV6-3 and TRBJ2-7; possible D gene TRBD2, 5 bases. The germline V gene encodes CDR1 MNHEY and CDR2 SVGEGT. The CDR3 runs 14 residues. V gave up 6 bases and J gave up 0 bases, with 12 bases separating them. The CDR3 region is CASSRSGGSYEQYL. Written as DNA, the CDR3 is TGTGCCAGCAGCAGATCAGGAGGCTCCTACGAGCAGTACTTG.

The genes are TRBV12-3 or TRBV12-4 and TRBJ1-2; perhaps TRBD1 as D (5 bases). This CDR3 contains 16 residues. Trimming shortened V by 6 bases and J by 1 base, and 18 bases separated the two germline ends. CDR3 DNA sequence: TGTGCCAGCAGCCCGAACAGGCCATCGATTAACTATGGCTACACCTTC. As protein: CASSPNRPSINYGYTF.

The gene calls are TRBV20-1 and TRBJ2-2; possibly TRBD2 for D (6 bases). The CDR3 is 14 amino acids. V was shortened by 5 bases and J by 0 bases, with 10 bases between the two germline ends. CDR1 and CDR2 (germline): DFQATT, SNEGSKA (reference sequence). The DNA of the CDR3 is TGCAGTGCTGGGGCGGGGACGAACACCGGGGAGCTGTTTTTT. Its protein is CSAGAGTNTGELFF.

This clonotype was counted a few times. The chain links TRBV11-2 to TRBJ2-3; D remains ambiguous. The CDR3 consists of 14 residues. Germline V gene sequence: CDR1 SGHAT, CDR2 FQNNGV. V dropped 5 bases and J dropped 2 bases, with 11 bases sitting between them. DNA of the CDR3: TGTGCCAGCAGCACAAGAACCTTCACAGATACGCAGTATTTT. Encoded protein: CASSTRTFTDTQYF. Based on the CDR3 plus reference TRBV11-2 and TRBJ2-3, the full variable domain is EAGVAQSPRYKIIEKRQSVAFWCNPISGHATLYWYQQILGQGPKLLIQFQNNGVVDDSQLPKDRFSAERLKGVDSTLKIQPAKLEDSAVYLCASSTRTFTDTQYFGPGTRLTVL.

This clonotype was picked up a small number of times. V usage is TRBV5-1 and J usage is TRBJ2-1; perhaps TRBD1 as D (5 bases). Germline CDR1 is SGHRS and CDR2 is YFSETQ. This CDR3 region has 13 residues. V was clipped by 1 base and J by 8 bases, with 10 bases between them. CDR3 amino acids: CASSLPQGDEQFF. The DNA of the CDR3 is TGCGCCAGCAGCTTGCCCCAGGGCGATGAGCAGTTCTTC.

This clonotype came up many times. The CDR3 spells CAINRDRTNTGELFF. In nucleotides, the CDR3 is TGTGCCATCAATCGGGACAGGACGAACACCGGGGAGCTGTTTTTT. V usage is TRBV10-3 and J usage is TRBJ2-2; 8 bases align to TRBD1. This CDR3 spans 15 amino acids. CDR1 and CDR2 from the germline V gene are ENHRY and SYGVKD. The V gene end was trimmed by 7 bases and the J gene end by 0 bases; junction bases not matched to a gene: 4.

This clonotype was counted between two and nine times. This chain connects TRBV29-1 to TRBJ2-7, with 9 bases identical to TRBD1. CDR3 length: 13 residues. J was trimmed by 5 bases and V by 3 bases; bases with no gene match: 5. Per germline, CDR1 SQVTM and CDR2 ANQGSEA. The CDR3 loop reads CSVEGDRVHEQYF. For the CDR3, the DNA is TGCAGCGTTGAGGGGGACAGGGTGCACGAGCAGTACTTC.

This clonotype was recorded at least ten times. The rearrangement links TRBV7-2 to TRBJ2-1; 8 positions match TRBD2. The J segment lost 5 bases and the V segment lost 2 bases, leaving 8 bases of the junction unmatched. Germline CDR1 is SGHTA and CDR2 is FQGNSA. This CDR3 spans 16 amino acids. CDR3 in amino acids: CASSLIGSGRHNEQFF. The DNA of the CDR3 is TGTGCCAGCAGCTTAATAGGGAGCGGGAGACACAATGAGCAGTTCTTC.

The chain couples TRBV4-1 to TRBJ2-5; a possible D gene is TRBD1 (6 bases). Trimming left V 1 base short and J 4 bases short, with 7 bases between. The CDR3 length is 13 residues. Germline V lookup: CDR1 MGHRA, CDR2 YSYEKL. CDR3: CASSQGRGETQYF. CDR3 nucleotide sequence: TGCGCCAGCAGCCAAGGCAGGGGAGAGACCCAGTACTTC.

The genes are TRBV19 and TRBJ2-1, with TRBD2 as a possible D gene (5 bases). The germline V and J ends were trimmed by 1 base and 5 bases, with 12 bases remaining between them. CDR1 and CDR2 from the germline V gene are LNHDA and SQIVND (reference sequence). The CDR3 spans 15 residues. The CDR3 DNA follows: TGTGCCAGTAGTATAGGAGCGGCCGGGGACAATGAGCAGTTCTTC. This sequence encodes CASSIGAAGDNEQFF.

This clonotype was seen at least ten times. This chain connects TRBV12-3 or TRBV12-4 to TRBJ2-1, with 7 bases identical to TRBD2. J lost 4 bases, V lost 0 bases, and 9 bases had no gene match. The CDR3 is 17 residues long. The CDR3 reads CASSLAHWGRGYNEQFF. For the CDR3, the DNA is TGTGCCAGCAGTTTAGCGCATTGGGGGAGGGGATACAATGAGCAGTTCTTC.

This clonotype was recorded a few times. The genes are TRBV6-2 or TRBV6-3 and TRBJ1-1, with 9 bases identical to TRBD1. There are 16 residues in the CDR3. V trimming: 3 bases; J trimming: 3 bases; junction bases outside the gene matches: 8. CDR1 is MNHEY and CDR2 is SVGEGT in the germline V gene. CDR3 sequence: CASSYPTGGSYTEAFF. CDR3 nucleotides: TGTGCCAGCAGTTATCCCACAGGGGGCAGCTACACTGAAGCTTTCTTT.

The V and J genes are TRBV23-1 and TRBJ2-5, with 9 bases lining up with TRBD2. TRBV23-1 belongs to the ORF category, with a function that is uncertain. The CDR3 length is 15 residues. V lost 6 bases and J lost 5; bases outside the gene matches: 10. This chain's CDR3 is CASRLAGRVVETQYF. The DNA of the CDR3 is TGCGCCAGCAGGCTAGCGGGGAGGGTGGTGGAGACCCAGTACTTC.

In this sample, this clonotype turned up many times. The rearrangement uses TRBV12-5 and TRBJ2-5; TRBD2 is a possible D gene (5 bases). Germline V CDR1 and CDR2: LGHNT, FRNRAP. The V gene lost 0 bases and the J gene lost 5 bases, with 19 bases spanning the gap. The CDR3 is made up of 17 amino acids. The CDR3: CASGLVRAAPEQETQYF. In DNA form, the CDR3 reads TGTGCTAGTGGTTTGGTAAGAGCGGCTCCGGAGCAGGAGACCCAGTACTTC.

The table lists this clonotype with a few counts. The genes are TRBV9 and TRBJ1-1; 8 nucleotides align to TRBD1. The V segment lost 2 bases and the J segment 6 bases; nucleotides outside the gene matches: 6. Germline V CDR1 and CDR2: SGDLS, YYNGEE. The CDR3 consists of 14 residues. The CDR3 nucleotides are TGTGCCAGCAGCGTGGTGGACAGGGTCGCTGAAGCTTTCTTT. It encodes CASSVVDRVAEAFF. The full variable domain, with the rest looked up from reference TRBV9 and TRBJ1-1, is DSGVTQTPKHLITATGQRVTLRCSPRSGDLSVYWYQQSLDQGLQFLIQYYNGEERAKGNILERFSAQQFPDLHSELNLSSLELGDSALYFCASSVVDRVAEAFFGQGTRLTVV.

V is TRBV28 and J is TRBJ1-1, with D unresolved. Looked up from germline, CDR1 is MDHEN and CDR2 is SYDVKM. Between the trimmed V and J ends, which lost 7 bases and 2 bases, there was a span of 17 bases. The CDR3 is 15 amino acids. For the CDR3, the DNA is TGTGCCAGCACCTTTTCGTCGGGTTTTAACACTGAAGCTTTCTTT. It codes for CASTFSSGFNTEAFF.

The chain employs TRBV12-3 or TRBV12-4 and TRBJ1-1, with D perhaps matching TRBD1 (6 bases). Trimming cost V 8 bases and J 11 bases, with 27 bases left between them. CDR3 size: 15 residues. The CDR3 DNA reads as TGTGCCAGCGGGTCGGACAGCCAGGTTGACTTTGGCGCTTTCTTT. Its translation: CASGSDSQVDFGAFF.

The chain couples TRBV5-1 to TRBJ2-2; 7 positions agree with TRBD2. Trimming at V came to 1 base and at J to 0 bases, leaving 15 bases not matched to a gene. Germline-derived CDR1 and CDR2 are SGHRS and YFSETQ. The CDR3 runs 20 residues. The CDR3 spells CASSLYALGAGPTNTGELFF. Written as DNA, the CDR3 is TGCGCCAGCAGCTTGTATGCCCTAGGAGCGGGGCCAACGAACACCGGGGAGCTGTTTTTT.

The chain combines TRBV11-2 with TRBJ2-6; TRBD1 matches at 7 bases. With 3 bases clipped from V and 0 bases from J, the junction kept 8 bases outside the gene matches. In germline, CDR1 is SGHAT, CDR2 FQNNGV. The CDR3 contains 18 residues. The DNA of the CDR3 is TGTGCCAGCAGCTTTGGGACAGCACCCTACTCTGGGGCCAACGTCCTGACTTTC. It codes for CASSFGTAPYSGANVLTF.

CDR3 nucleotides: TGTGCCAGCAGCCAAGAGCTCACTAGCGGCGGAGAGACCCAGTACTTC. It codes for CASSQELTSGGETQYF. The chain combines TRBV3-1 with TRBJ2-5; TRBD2 agrees at 8 bases. The CDR3 length is 16 residues. V shed 0 bases, J shed 4 bases, and the junction held 7 bases outside the gene matches. Per the germline V gene, CDR1 is LGHDT and CDR2 is YNNKEL (reference sequence).

V and J are TRBV7-2 and TRBJ2-3; no reliable D call. Germline V CDR1 and CDR2: SGHTA, FQGNSA. V was shortened by 4 bases and J by 1 base, with 6 bases between the two germline ends. This CDR3 spans 13 amino acids. The DNA of the CDR3 is TGTGCCAGCAGCTCGAGAGGCACAGATACGCAGTATTTT. Amino acid sequence: CASSSRGTDTQYF.

This chain uses TRBV12-3 or TRBV12-4 with TRBJ2-4; TRBD1 agrees at 7 bases. J was trimmed by 0 bases and V by 6 bases; bases with no gene match: 5. CDR3 size: 15 residues. CDR3 coding DNA: TGTGCCAGCAGCCTAGGGACAGCAGCCAAAAACATTCAGTACTTC. Its translation is CASSLGTAAKNIQYF.